This entry is about one T cell receptor (beta chain). Data came from immunoSEQ multiplex PCR; TCRdb stores just in-frame clones and leaves some out. The table has 130,000 or so clones, about 85% seen once; the top ten hold around 4.5%. This specimen belongs to a study of blood T cell repertoires in COVID-19. Overall study context: Acute-phase and convalescent COVID-19 samples originated in the United States, Italy and Spain.

CDR1 and CDR2 (germline): SGHRS, YFSETQ. The CDR3 consists of 14 residues. V lost 0 bases to trimming and J lost 8 bases, with 14 bases between them. The V call is TRBV5-1, the J call TRBJ1-1, with D perhaps matching TRBD1 (6 bases). Sample: peripheral blood. This sequence originates from a human donor in a cohort sampled during active COVID-19. Written as DNA, the CDR3 is TGCGCCAGCAGCTTGGGGGGGCGCGGTTACGAAGCTTTCTTT. Its protein product is CASSLGGRGYEAFF.